The 12 T cell receptor beta chains given below trace back to one sample, sequenced in a study of blood T cell repertoires in COVID-19. Repertoires were generated with immunoSEQ multiplex PCR, while TCRdb's copy carries only in-frame clones and drops some. Here the sample spans about 310,000 clones, about 87% being singletons. The sequenced sample consisted of peripheral blood. These receptors were collected from a man in his 70s with acute or convalescent COVID-19.

This chain links TRBV7-2 with TRBJ2-3, with a possible D match to TRBD1 (5 bases). Deletions cut 2 bases from V and 2 bases from J, with 14 bases between. Germline V gene lookup returns CDR1 SGHTA and CDR2 FQGNSA. The CDR3 length is 16 residues. This CDR3 reads CASSLQSTRATDTQYF. CDR3 nucleotides: TGTGCCAGCAGCTTACAGTCCACCAGGGCCACAGATACGCAGTATTTT. The full variable domain, rest sourced from reference TRBV7-2 and TRBJ2-3, is GAGVSQSPSNKVTEKGKDVELRCDPISGHTALYWYRQSLGQGLEFLIYFQGNSAPDKSGLPSDRFSAERTGGSVSTLTIQRTQQEDSAVYLCASSLQSTRATDTQYFGPGTRLTVL.

This clone turned up a few times. V usage is TRBV28 and J usage is TRBJ1-2; no clear D gene. Germline CDR1 and CDR2: MDHEN and SYDVKM. The CDR3 is 14 residues long. Deletions cut 6 bases from V and 4 bases from J, with 15 bases between. The CDR3 protein is CASSPGSTAYGYTF. For the CDR3, the DNA is TGTGCCAGCAGCCCCGGGTCCACGGCCTATGGCTACACCTTC.

CDR3 residues: CASSWGTPSSGNTIYF. The CDR3 nucleotides read TGTGCCAGCAGTTGGGGGACTCCCAGCTCTGGAAACACCATATATTTT. The gene calls are TRBV2 and TRBJ1-3; D perhaps matches TRBD1 (5 bases). There are 16 residues in the CDR3. V lost 5 bases, J lost 0 bases, and 14 bases lay in between. Germline V gene lookup returns CDR1 SNHLY and CDR2 FYNNEI.

The J gene is TRBJ2-7, the V gene TRBV2; 8 nucleotides match TRBD2. After removal of 0 bases from V and 2 bases from J, the junction contained 3 bases not matched to a gene. This CDR3 has 15 amino acids. From germline, CDR1 is SNHLY and CDR2 FYNNEI. CDR3 loop: CASSEAVLAAYEQYF. CDR3 nucleotides: TGTGCCAGCAGTGAAGCGGTACTAGCGGCCTACGAGCAGTACTTC.

This chain uses TRBV28 with TRBJ1-5; D possibly corresponds to TRBD1 (6 bases). Trimming shortened V by 5 bases and J by 7 bases, and 18 bases separated the two germline ends. CDR1 and CDR2 (germline): MDHEN, SYDVKM. CDR3 length: 15 residues. As DNA, the CDR3 is TGTGCCAGCAGTCAGAGGGGGGGTTGGACCCAGCCCCAGCATTTT. Translating gives CASSQRGGWTQPQHF.

The CDR3 region is CASSPPSRSYEQYF. Written as DNA, the CDR3 is TGTGCCAGCTCCCCCCCAAGCAGGTCCTACGAGCAGTACTTC. This sequence joins TRBV18 and TRBJ2-7; D is ambiguous. The CDR3 runs to 14 residues. The ends were cut back, 6 bases at V and 1 base at J, with 13 bases in the middle. Germline V gene lookup returns CDR1 KGHSH and CDR2 LQKENI.

The V and J genes are TRBV7-2 and TRBJ1-5, with 10 bases fitting TRBD1. The germline CDR1 and CDR2 sequences are SGHTA and FQGNSA. V lost 1 base, J lost 4 bases, and 4 bases stayed unmatched. The CDR3 length is 16 residues. This CDR3 reads CASSLGGQGRNQPQHF. CDR3 nucleotides: TGTGCCAGCAGCTTAGGGGGACAGGGGAGGAATCAGCCCCAGCATTTT.

The rearrangement uses TRBV21-1 and TRBJ1-1; no check of the table's D call, TRBD1, against the DNA was made. TRBV21-1 is an annotated pseudogene. CDR3 length: 18 residues. CDR3 nucleotide sequence: TGTGCCAGCAGCAAAGGCAGGACAGGAGGAGGGGAAGACACTGAAGCTTTCTTT. It yields the protein CASSKGRTGGGEDTEAFF.

This chain joins TRBV27 and TRBJ2-7; 7 bases map to TRBD1. CDR1 is MNHEY, CDR2 SMNVEV, per germline (reference sequence). Unmatched junction bases numbered 7, after V lost 3 bases and J lost 11 bases. The CDR3 runs 12 residues. The CDR3 sequence is CASSFWGQGEYF. The CDR3, as DNA: TGTGCCAGCAGTTTTTGGGGCCAGGGGGAGTACTTC.

Of note for this clone: Other DNA sequences of this sample code for an identical CDR3. The chain employs TRBV5-1 and TRBJ1-2, with D unresolved. Between the trimmed V and J ends, which lost 0 bases and 2 bases, there was a span of 8 bases. Germline assignment: CDR1 SGHRS and CDR2 YFSETQ. This CDR3 has 14 residues. In DNA, the CDR3 is TGCGCCAGCAGCTTGGGGACGGGGAACTATGGCTACACCTTC. It specifies CASSLGTGNYGYTF. The full variable domain, with the rest looked up from reference TRBV5-1 and TRBJ1-2, is KAGVTQTPRYLIKTRGQQVTLSCSPISGHRSVSWYQQTPGQGLQFLFEYFSETQRNKGNFPGRFSGRQFSNSRSEMNVSTLELGDSALYLCASSLGTGNYGYTFGSGTRLTVV.

This sequence joins TRBV19 and TRBJ1-2; tentatively, D is TRBD1 (5 bases). CDR1 and CDR2 (germline): LNHDA, SQIVND (reference sequence). Trimming shortened V by 3 bases and J by 0 bases, and 14 bases separated the two germline ends. This CDR3 contains 16 residues. The CDR3 DNA sequence: TGTGCCAGTAGTATCTCCAGGGTAAGAGCTAACTATGGCTACACCTTC. Translation: CASSISRVRANYGYTF.

The rearrangement joins TRBV10-3 to TRBJ2-5; tentatively, D is TRBD1 (5 bases). CDR3 length: 14 amino acids. The V gene lost 2 bases and the J gene lost 1 base, with 8 bases spanning the gap. The germline V gene has CDR1 ENHRY and CDR2 SYGVKD. The CDR3 is CAISELDSQETQYF. The DNA for the CDR3 is TGTGCCATCAGTGAGCTTGACAGCCAAGAGACCCAGTACTTC.